The clone carrying this T cell receptor beta chain was counted many times. This entry comes from a study of human T cells and chemical hapten exposure. The V gene's germline CDR1 is SEHNR and CDR2 FQNEAQ (reference sequence). This CDR3 region has 13 residues. V was pared by 2 bases and J by 6 bases, with 10 bases between. The library tagged individual cDNA molecules with unique molecular identifiers. TCRdb itself ran the reads through MiXCR, one entry per CDR3 protein. The sample gives 95,000 to 150,000 distinct CDR3 sequences, approximately 9% of which show up once; about 1.4% is in the top ten. Blood, whole and unfractionated, served as the source for total RNA extraction.

The clonotype originates from a human donor in good health. Some clones in this sample may be carry-over from other donors' samples. The gene calls are TRBV7-9 and TRBJ1-2, with D perhaps TRBD1 (5 bases). The material sequenced was whole blood. CDR3 sequence reads: CASSLSGPDGYTF. The CDR3 DNA sequence: TGTGCCAGCAGCTTATCAGGGCCGGATGGCTACACCTTC. Based on the CDR3 plus reference TRBV7-9 and TRBJ1-2, the full variable domain is DTGVSQNPRHKITKRGQNVTFRCDPISEHNRLYWYRQTLGQGPEFLTYFQNEAQLEKSRLLSDRFSAERPKGSFSTLEIQRTEQGDSAMYLCASSLSGPDGYTFGSGTRLTVV.